This TCR beta chain was sequenced during a study of T cells in Graves' hyperthyroidism and ophthalmopathy. Amplification of TCR beta CDR3 regions used RNA as the template. The HTBI set primed first-round TCR CDR3 RT-PCR. TCRdb reprocessed the multiplex PCR reads via MiXCR and lists one record per CDR3 protein. Of around 600,000 distinct CDR3 sequences in the sample, about a sixth were seen once. Many counts were recorded for this clonotype. CDR1 is SNHLY, CDR2 FYNNEI, per germline. The CDR3 runs 12 residues. V was clipped by 9 bases and J by 2 bases; unmatched bases: 2. This TCR was recovered from a woman aged 30 to 39 with Graves' hyperthyroidism. The J gene is TRBJ2-7, the V gene TRBV2; TRBD1 agrees at 9 bases. The sequenced material came from blood. CDR3 coding DNA: TGTGCCAGAGGGACAGGGACCTACGAGCAGTACTTC. Translating it yields CARGTGTYEQYF.